This T cell receptor beta chain emerged from a study of CD8+CD57+ T cells in acquired aplastic anemia (dated by TCRdb to 2017 to 2018). In terms of the full investigation: A mean of about 3.2 ug of DNA, ranging from roughly 0.19 to 27.4 ug, was extracted from sorted CD4+ and CD8+ cells. For healthy donor samples, the average read count was approximately 10 million for CD4+ cells and 11 million to 13 million for CD8+ cells. The study at large found these results: Around 31 CD8+ CDR3 sequences were shared between patients and controls but appeared highly expressed in patients and within their immunodominant clones. No significant difference in CD8+ Simpson's diversity was found between patients and healthy controls (P=0.060).

This clonotype has at least ten counts. Its antigen is unknown. No base quality information exists; no much larger clone differs at one position. Profiling of TCR beta VDJ combinations and CDR3 sequences used genomic DNA as the template. TCR repertoire sequencing was run on an Illumina HiSeq 2000. Turning to the authors' computational methods: TRBV/TRBJ rearrangement plots, CDR3 size and DJ length profiles, and Simpson's diversity index were used to assess repertoires. Whichever DNA sequence was most abundant in the deep sequencing data was defined as the immunodominant clone. CDR3 amino acid sequences were checked for sharing across subjects and were also compared against the VDJdb database and published repertoires. The public sequencing data were trimmed at Q25 with fastp and processed into clonotypes with MiXCR by TCRdb, which kept only in-frame beta chains. Each record represents a unique CDR3 protein, reported with the most common genes and DNA among its rows. In this record, the V and J calls reflect TCRdb's handling and not the investigators' own analysis. The sample table records fewer than 200,000 distinct CDR3 sequences; approximately 43% of these occur just once. 0.9% to 1.2% of the sample comes from the top ten.

Looking up the germline V gene (reference sequence) yields CDR1 SGHNT and CDR2 YYREEE. Compared with germline, V lacks 4 bases and J lacks 5 bases; bases without a gene match: 7. The CDR3 measures 15 amino acids from cysteine to phenylalanine. The CDR3 DNA has 45 bases and is translated from base 1. The study deep-sequenced TCR repertoires of sorted CD4+ and CD8+ blood T cells from severe aplastic anemia patients and healthy subjects. Ficoll-Paque density gradient centrifugation was used to isolate peripheral blood mononuclear cells. Before DNA extraction, CD4+ and CD8+ T cells were sorted by FACS or by magnetic beads.

The chain is encoded by TRBV5-4 joined to TRBJ2-1; the central 9 bases match TRBD2. The source material was sorted CD4+, CD8+, or CD8+CD57+ T cells (not recorded which) from PBMCs. The source of this sequence is a human donor in good health. The CDR3 protein: CASSGTSLGDNEQFF. At the DNA level, the sequence is TGTGCCAGCAGCGGGACTAGCCTAGGGGACAATGAGCAGTTCTTC.